This TCR beta chain originates from a study of T cells after yellow fever vaccination. The germline V gene has CDR1 DFQATT and CDR2 SNEGSKA (reference sequence). There are 13 residues in the CDR3. V dropped 6 bases and J dropped 10 bases, with 19 bases sitting between them. This clonotype was recorded a few times. TCRdb re-called the 5' RACE reads with MiXCR, one entry per CDR3 protein. The repertoire includes about 630,000 distinct CDR3 sequences, 12% of them detected once, and under 15% sits in the top ten. The starting material was PBMCs, obtained on the day of the yellow fever booster vaccination. The origin of this receptor is a man aged 25-45 years who received the YFV17D yellow fever vaccine. The V call is TRBV20-1, the J call TRBJ2-1, with D perhaps being TRBD1 or TRBD2 (5 bases each). CDR3 protein: CSALQLGRQEQFF. CDR3 nucleotides: TGCAGTGCCCTCCAACTGGGACGGCAGGAGCAGTTCTTC.